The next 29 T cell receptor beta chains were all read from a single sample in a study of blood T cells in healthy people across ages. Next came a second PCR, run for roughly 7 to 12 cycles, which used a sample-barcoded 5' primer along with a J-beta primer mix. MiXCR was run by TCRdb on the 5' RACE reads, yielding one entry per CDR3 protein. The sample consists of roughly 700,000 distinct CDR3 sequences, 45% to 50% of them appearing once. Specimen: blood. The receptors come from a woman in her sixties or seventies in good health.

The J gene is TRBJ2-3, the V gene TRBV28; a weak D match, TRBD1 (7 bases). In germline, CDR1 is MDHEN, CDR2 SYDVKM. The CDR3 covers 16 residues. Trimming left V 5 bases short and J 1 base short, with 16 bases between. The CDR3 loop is CASSPTGRLGTDTQYF. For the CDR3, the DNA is TGTGCCAGCAGTCCGACAGGGAGGTTGGGCACAGATACGCAGTATTTT.

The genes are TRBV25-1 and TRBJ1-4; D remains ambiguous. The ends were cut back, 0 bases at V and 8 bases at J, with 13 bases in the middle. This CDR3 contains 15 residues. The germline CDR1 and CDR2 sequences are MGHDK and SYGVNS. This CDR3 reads CASSEYEARWEKLFF. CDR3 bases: TGTGCCAGCAGTGAATACGAGGCAAGGTGGGAAAAACTGTTTTTT.

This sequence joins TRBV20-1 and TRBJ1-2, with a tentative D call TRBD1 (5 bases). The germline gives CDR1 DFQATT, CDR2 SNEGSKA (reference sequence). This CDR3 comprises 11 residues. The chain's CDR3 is CKPGLNYGYTF. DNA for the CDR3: TGCAAGCCGGGACTGAATTATGGCTACACCTTC.

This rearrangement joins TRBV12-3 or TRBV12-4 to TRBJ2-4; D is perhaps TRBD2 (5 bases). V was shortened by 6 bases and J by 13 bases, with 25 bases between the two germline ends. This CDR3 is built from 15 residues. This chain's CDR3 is CASSRLDLSYNEQYF. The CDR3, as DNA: TGTGCCAGCAGCCGTCTGGACTTATCCTACAATGAGCAGTACTTC.

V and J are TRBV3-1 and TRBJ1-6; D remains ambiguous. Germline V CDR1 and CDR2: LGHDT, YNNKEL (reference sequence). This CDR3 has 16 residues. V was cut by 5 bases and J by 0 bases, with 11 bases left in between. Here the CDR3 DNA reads TGTGCCAGCAGCTCTCGGAGGAGCTCCTATAATTCACCCCTCCACTTT. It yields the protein CASSSRRSSYNSPLHF.

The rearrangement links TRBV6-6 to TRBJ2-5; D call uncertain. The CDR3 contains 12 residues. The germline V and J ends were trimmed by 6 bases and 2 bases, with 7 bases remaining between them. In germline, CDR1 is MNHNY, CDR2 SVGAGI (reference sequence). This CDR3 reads CASRAEQETQYF. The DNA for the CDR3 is TGTGCCAGCAGAGCAGAACAAGAGACCCAGTACTTC.

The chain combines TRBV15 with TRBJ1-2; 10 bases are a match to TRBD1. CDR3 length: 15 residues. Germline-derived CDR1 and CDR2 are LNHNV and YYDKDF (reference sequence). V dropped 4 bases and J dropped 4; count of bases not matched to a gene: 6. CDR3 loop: CATSKGQGSPYGYTF. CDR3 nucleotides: TGTGCCACCAGCAAGGGACAGGGGAGTCCCTATGGCTACACCTTC.

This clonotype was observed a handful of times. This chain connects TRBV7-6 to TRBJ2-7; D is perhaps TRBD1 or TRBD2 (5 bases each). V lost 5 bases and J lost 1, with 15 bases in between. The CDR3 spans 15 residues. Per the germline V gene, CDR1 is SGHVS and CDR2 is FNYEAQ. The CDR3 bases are TGTGCCAGCAGCATGGGACCGAGTGTTTCCTACGAGCAGTACTTC. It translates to CASSMGPSVSYEQYF.

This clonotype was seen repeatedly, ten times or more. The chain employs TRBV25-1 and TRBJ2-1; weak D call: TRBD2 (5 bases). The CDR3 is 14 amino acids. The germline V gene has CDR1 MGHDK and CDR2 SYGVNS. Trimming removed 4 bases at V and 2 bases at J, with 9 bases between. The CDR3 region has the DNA TGTGCCAGCAGTGGGACTCTTGCCTACAATGAGCAGTTCTTC. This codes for CASSGTLAYNEQFF.

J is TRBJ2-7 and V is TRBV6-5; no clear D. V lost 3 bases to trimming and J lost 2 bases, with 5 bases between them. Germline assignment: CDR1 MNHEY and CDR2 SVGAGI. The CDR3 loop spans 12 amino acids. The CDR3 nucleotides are TGTGCCAGCAGTTATGGGACCTACGAGCAGTACTTC. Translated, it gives CASSYGTYEQYF.

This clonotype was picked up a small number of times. This CDR3 is CASSRQSSSYNEQFF. CDR3 sequence (DNA): TGCGCCAGCAGCCGACAGTCGAGCTCCTACAATGAGCAGTTCTTC. The chain couples TRBV4-3 to TRBJ2-1, with D maybe TRBD1 (5 bases). V dropped 4 bases and J dropped 0 bases, with 10 bases sitting between them. The CDR3 contains 15 residues. Looked up from germline, CDR1 is LGHNA and CDR2 is YSLEER.

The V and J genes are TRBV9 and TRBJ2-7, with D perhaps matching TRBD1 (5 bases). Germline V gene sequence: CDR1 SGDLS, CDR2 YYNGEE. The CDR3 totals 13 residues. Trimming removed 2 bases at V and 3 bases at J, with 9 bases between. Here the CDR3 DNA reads TGTGCCAGCAGCGTCGCAGGGTTCTACGAGCAGTACTTC. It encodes CASSVAGFYEQYF.

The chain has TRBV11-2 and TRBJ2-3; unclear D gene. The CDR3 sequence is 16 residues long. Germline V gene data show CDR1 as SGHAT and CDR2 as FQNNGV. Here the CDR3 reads CARSTAWRMGTDTQYF. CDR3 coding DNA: TGTGCAAGGTCCACCGCGTGGCGGATGGGCACAGATACGCAGTATTTT. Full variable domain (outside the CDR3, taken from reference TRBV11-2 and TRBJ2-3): EAGVAQSPRYKIIEKRQSVAFWCNPISGHATLYWYQQILGQGPKLLIQFQNNGVVDDSQLPKDRFSAERLKGVDSTLKIQPAKLEDSAVYLCARSTAWRMGTDTQYFGPGTRLTVL.

The CDR3 protein is CASSQDGAGGTGELFF. DNA for the CDR3: TGCGCCAGCAGCCAAGATGGGGCAGGGGGCACCGGGGAGCTGTTTTTT. The gene calls are TRBV4-3 and TRBJ2-2, with TRBD1 matching 7 bases. Germline CDR1 LGHNA, CDR2 YSLEER. V was clipped by 0 bases and J by 4 bases; unmatched bases: 5. CDR3 size: 16 residues.

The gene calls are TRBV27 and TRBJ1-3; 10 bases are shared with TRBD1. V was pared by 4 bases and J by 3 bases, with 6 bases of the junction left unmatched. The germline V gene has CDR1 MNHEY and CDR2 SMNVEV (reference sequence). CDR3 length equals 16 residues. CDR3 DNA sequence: TGTGCCAGCAGTTCACTCGACAGGGGGCTTGGAAACACCATATATTTT. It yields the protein CASSSLDRGLGNTIYF.

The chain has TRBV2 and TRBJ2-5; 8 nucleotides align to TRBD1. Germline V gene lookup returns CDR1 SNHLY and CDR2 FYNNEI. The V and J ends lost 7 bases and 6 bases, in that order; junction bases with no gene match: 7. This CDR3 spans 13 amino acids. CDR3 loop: CASNRTGSQTQYF. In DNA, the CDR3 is TGTGCCAGCAACCGGACAGGGTCGCAGACCCAGTACTTC.

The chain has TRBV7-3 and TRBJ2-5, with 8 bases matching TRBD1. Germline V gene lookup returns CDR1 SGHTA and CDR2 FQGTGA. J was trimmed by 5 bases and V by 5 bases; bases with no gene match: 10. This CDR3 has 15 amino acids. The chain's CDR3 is CASSGRTGLEETQYF. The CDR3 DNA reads TGTGCCAGCAGCGGCCGGACAGGGTTGGAGGAGACCCAGTACTTC.

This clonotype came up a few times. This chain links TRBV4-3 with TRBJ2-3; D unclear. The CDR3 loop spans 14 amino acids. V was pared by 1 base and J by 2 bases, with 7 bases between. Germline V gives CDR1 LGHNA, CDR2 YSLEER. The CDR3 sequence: CASSQGHYTDTQYF. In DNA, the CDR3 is TGCGCCAGCAGCCAAGGACATTACACAGATACGCAGTATTTT.

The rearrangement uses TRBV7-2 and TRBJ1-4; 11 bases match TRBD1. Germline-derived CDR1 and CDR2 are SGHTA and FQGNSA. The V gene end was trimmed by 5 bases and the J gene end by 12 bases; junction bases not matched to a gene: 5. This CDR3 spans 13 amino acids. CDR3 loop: CASSRGQGEELFF. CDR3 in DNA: TGTGCCAGCAGCCGGGGACAGGGGGAAGAACTGTTTTTT.

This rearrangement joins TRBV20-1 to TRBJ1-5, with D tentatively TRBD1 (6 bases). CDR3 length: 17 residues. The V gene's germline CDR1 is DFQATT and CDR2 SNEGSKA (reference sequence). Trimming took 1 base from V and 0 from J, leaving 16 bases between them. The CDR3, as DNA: TGCAGTGCTAGAGCAGACCAGGGGATGTATAGCAATCAGCCCCAGCATTTT. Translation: CSARADQGMYSNQPQHF.

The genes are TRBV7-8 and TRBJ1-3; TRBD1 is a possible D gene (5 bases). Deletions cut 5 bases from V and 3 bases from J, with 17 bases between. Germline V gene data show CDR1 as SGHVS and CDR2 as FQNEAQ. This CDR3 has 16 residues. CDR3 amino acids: CASSPLAGYDGNTIYF. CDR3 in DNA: TGTGCCAGCAGCCCTCTTGCAGGGTACGATGGAAACACCATATATTTT.

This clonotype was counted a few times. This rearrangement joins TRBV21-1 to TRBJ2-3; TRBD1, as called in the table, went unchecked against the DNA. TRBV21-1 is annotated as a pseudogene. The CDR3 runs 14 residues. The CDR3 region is CASSWGQPTDTQYF. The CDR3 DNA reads TGTGCCAGCAGCTGGGGACAGCCCACAGATACGCAGTATTTT.

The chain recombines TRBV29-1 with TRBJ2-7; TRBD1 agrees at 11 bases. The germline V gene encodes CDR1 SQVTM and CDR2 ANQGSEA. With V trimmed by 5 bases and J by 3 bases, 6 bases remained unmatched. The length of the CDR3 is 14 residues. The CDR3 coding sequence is TGCAGCGTTCGGACCGGGACAGGGGGCTACGAGCAGTACTTC. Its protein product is CSVRTGTGGYEQYF.

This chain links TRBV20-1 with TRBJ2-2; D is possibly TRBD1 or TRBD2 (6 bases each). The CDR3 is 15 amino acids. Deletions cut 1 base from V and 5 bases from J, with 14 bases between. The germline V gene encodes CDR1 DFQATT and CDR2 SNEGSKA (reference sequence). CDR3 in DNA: TGCAGTGCTAGAGCTATGCGGAGGGGGACCGGGGAGCTGTTTTTT. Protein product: CSARAMRRGTGELFF.

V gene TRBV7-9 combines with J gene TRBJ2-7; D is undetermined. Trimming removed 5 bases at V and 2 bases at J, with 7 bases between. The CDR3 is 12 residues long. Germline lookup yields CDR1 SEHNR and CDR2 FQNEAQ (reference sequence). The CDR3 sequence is CASSGKTYEQYF. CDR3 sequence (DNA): TGTGCCAGCAGCGGAAAGACCTACGAGCAGTACTTC. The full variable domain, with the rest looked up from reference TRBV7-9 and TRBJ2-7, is DTGVSQNPRHKITKRGQNVTFRCDPISEHNRLYWYRQTLGQGPEFLTYFQNEAQLEKSRLLSDRFSAERPKGSFSTLEIQRTEQGDSAMYLCASSGKTYEQYFGPGTRLTVT.

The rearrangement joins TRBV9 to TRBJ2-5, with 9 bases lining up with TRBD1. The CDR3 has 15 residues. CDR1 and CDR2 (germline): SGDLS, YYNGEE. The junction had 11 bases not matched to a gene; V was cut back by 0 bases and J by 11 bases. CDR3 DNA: TGTGCCAGCAGCGTAGGGACAGGGGACGGCAATGAGCAGTACTTC. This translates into CASSVGTGDGNEQYF.

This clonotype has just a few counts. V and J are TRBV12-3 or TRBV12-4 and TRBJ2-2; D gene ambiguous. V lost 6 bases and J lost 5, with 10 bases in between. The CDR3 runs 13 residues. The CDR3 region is CASRYSGTGELFF. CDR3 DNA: TGTGCCAGCAGGTACTCCGGGACCGGGGAGCTGTTTTTT.

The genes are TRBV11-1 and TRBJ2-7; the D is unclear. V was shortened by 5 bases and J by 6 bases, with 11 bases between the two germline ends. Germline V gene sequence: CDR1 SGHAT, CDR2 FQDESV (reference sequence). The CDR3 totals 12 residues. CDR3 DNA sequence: TGTGCCAGCAGCCCGCGGTTTCCCGAGCAGTACTTC. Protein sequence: CASSPRFPEQYF. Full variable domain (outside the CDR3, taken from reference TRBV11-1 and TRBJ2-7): EAEVAQSPRYKITEKSQAVAFWCDPISGHATLYWYRQILGQGPELLVQFQDESVVDDSQLPKDRFSAERLKGVDSTLKIQPAELGDSAMYLCASSPRFPEQYFGPGTRLTVT.

The chain's CDR3 is CASRPLGSGANVLTF. The CDR3 region has the DNA TGTGCCAGCAGACCATTGGGCTCTGGGGCCAACGTCCTGACTTTC. The chain carries TRBV5-8 and TRBJ2-6; D remains ambiguous. Trimming cost V 5 bases and J 0 bases, with 9 bases left between them. Germline loops: CDR1 SGHTS, CDR2 YDEGEE. This CDR3 comprises 15 residues.